The next 31 T cell receptor beta chains were all read from a single sample in a study of blood T cells in healthy people across ages. A second PCR of about 7 to 12 cycles used a sample-barcoded 5' primer and a J-beta primer mix. TCRdb fed the 5' RACE reads into MiXCR, producing one record per CDR3 protein. The data show around 1,900,000 distinct CDR3 sequences, about two fifths seen once. The sequencing input was blood. These receptors were taken from a human donor in good health.

This clonotype has only a few counts. The V call is TRBV7-2, the J call TRBJ2-5; the D is unclear. The CDR3 runs 16 residues. Trimming took 5 bases from V and 1 from J, leaving 17 bases between them. Per the germline V gene, CDR1 is SGHTA and CDR2 is FQGNSA. The DNA of the CDR3 is TGTGCCAGCAGCCCGACTCCGACCACGATCCAAGAGACCCAGTACTTC. Its protein product is CASSPTPTTIQETQYF.

This clonotype was counted between two and nine times. This chain uses TRBV20-1 with TRBJ1-1; possible D gene TRBD1, 5 bases. Trimming stripped 2 bases from V and 5 bases from J, with 12 bases between. Germline lookup yields CDR1 DFQATT and CDR2 SNEGSKA (reference sequence). The CDR3 sequence is 13 residues long. CDR3 loop: CSARYGGGTEAFF. As DNA, the CDR3 is TGCAGTGCTAGATATGGGGGGGGTACTGAAGCTTTCTTT.

This clonotype occurred many times. The V gene is TRBV12-3 or TRBV12-4, the J gene TRBJ1-2; a weak D match, TRBD1 (5 bases). The ends were cut back, 2 bases at V and 8 bases at J, with 12 bases in the middle. The CDR3 loop spans 13 amino acids. As DNA, the CDR3 is TGTGCCAGCAGTTTACGCAGGGAGGGAGGCTACACCTTC. It encodes CASSLRREGGYTF.

V gene TRBV7-3 combines with J gene TRBJ2-5; 8 nucleotides line up with TRBD2. This CDR3 has 15 residues. From germline, CDR1 is SGHTA and CDR2 FQGTGA. The V gene end was trimmed by 3 bases and the J gene end by 5 bases; junction bases not matched to a gene: 8. The CDR3 is CASSFKGGGRETQYF. DNA of the CDR3: TGTGCCAGCAGCTTTAAAGGCGGGGGGCGGGAGACCCAGTACTTC.

The J gene is TRBJ2-7, the V gene TRBV11-1; D perhaps matches TRBD1 (5 bases). Germline V gives CDR1 SGHAT, CDR2 FQDESV (reference sequence). Trimming took 11 bases from V and 0 from J, leaving 11 bases between them. This CDR3 spans 12 amino acids. The CDR3: CASQGHSYEQYF. The CDR3 region has the DNA TGTGCCTCGCAGGGTCACTCCTACGAGCAGTACTTC.

The chain is built from TRBV25-1 and TRBJ2-3; D ambiguous. CDR3 size: 14 residues. CDR1 and CDR2 (germline): MGHDK, SYGVNS. Trimming removed 6 bases from V and 5 bases from J, with 15 bases in between. CDR3 DNA: TGTGCCAGCAGCCCGATGACTGAGTTAGATACGCAGTATTTT. This gives the protein CASSPMTELDTQYF. Complete variable domain (other parts from reference TRBV25-1 and TRBJ2-3): EADIYQTPRYLVIGTGKKITLECSQTMGHDKMYWYQQDPGMELHLIHYSYGVNSTEKGDLSSESTVSRIRTEHFPLTLESARPSHTSQYLCASSPMTELDTQYFGPGTRLTVL.

V is TRBV7-2 and J is TRBJ2-7; D is unclear. V gave up 8 bases and J gave up 2 bases, with 7 bases separating them. This CDR3 is built from 11 residues. CDR1 is SGHTA, CDR2 FQGNSA, per germline. CDR3 loop: CASARTYEQYF. Written as DNA, the CDR3 is TGTGCCAGCGCGAGAACCTACGAGCAGTACTTC. Full variable domain (rest looked up from reference TRBV7-2 and TRBJ2-7): GAGVSQSPSNKVTEKGKDVELRCDPISGHTALYWYRQSLGQGLEFLIYFQGNSAPDKSGLPSDRFSAERTGGSVSTLTIQRTQQEDSAVYLCASARTYEQYFGPGTRLTVT.

In this sample, this clonotype turned up many times. J is TRBJ2-1 and V is TRBV7-2, with 10 bases identical to TRBD2. This CDR3 region has 15 residues. Germline CDR1 is SGHTA and CDR2 is FQGNSA. Trimming cost V 1 base and J 6 bases; bases outside gene matches: 3. The CDR3 DNA reads TGTGCCAGCAGCTTAGTAGCGGGGGGCCTCAATGAGCAGTTCTTC. The encoded protein is CASSLVAGGLNEQFF.

This clonotype occurred a few times. J is TRBJ2-3 and V is TRBV7-7, with TRBD2 matching 8 bases. V lost 5 bases, J lost 3 bases, and 10 bases stayed unmatched. CDR3 length equals 16 residues. CDR1 SSHAT and CDR2 FNYEAQ come from the germline V gene (reference sequence). Here the CDR3 DNA reads TGTGCCAGCAGCGCCGCAGGAAGCGGGGGAACAGATACGCAGTATTTT. Translation: CASSAAGSGGTDTQYF.

Points on this clonotype: A read error may produce the germline difference seen at one junction end. The chain combines TRBV7-9 with TRBJ2-5; perhaps TRBD2 as D (5 bases). This CDR3 comprises 12 residues. The germline gives CDR1 SEHNR, CDR2 FQNEAQ (reference sequence). The CDR3 sequence: CVSSTGKETQYF. The CDR3 region has the DNA TGTGTCAGCAGTACGGGGAAAGAGACCCAGTACTTC.

Comments on this clonotype: This could be a read error, since a much larger clone is one nucleotide away. This chain uses TRBV12-3 or TRBV12-4 with TRBJ1-2; 9 bases are shared with TRBD1. V was clipped by 7 bases and J by 3 bases; unmatched bases: 3. The CDR3 has 13 residues. The CDR3 here is CASIRDRDYGYTF. The CDR3 coding sequence is TGTGCCAGCATCCGGGACAGGGACTATGGCTACACCTTC.

The genes are TRBV28 and TRBJ2-3; a possible D gene is TRBD1 (6 bases). Per the germline V gene, CDR1 is MDHEN and CDR2 is SYDVKM. The CDR3 spans 13 residues. Between the trimmed V and J ends, which lost 7 bases and 7 bases, there was a span of 15 bases. The CDR3 sequence: CASTMPDSYTQYF. CDR3 sequence (DNA): TGTGCCAGCACCATGCCGGACAGCTATACGCAGTATTTT.

This chain uses TRBV20-1 with TRBJ1-4; D perhaps matches TRBD1 (6 bases). This CDR3 is built from 14 residues. Trimming removed 1 base from V and 6 bases from J, with 12 bases in between. The germline gives CDR1 DFQATT, CDR2 SNEGSKA (reference sequence). The CDR3 DNA is TGCAGTGCTAGAGGGGAGAGGGGGTATGAAAAACTGTTTTTT. Translated: CSARGERGYEKLFF.

This clonotype was seen more than once but under ten times. The chain links TRBV5-1 to TRBJ1-5; D call uncertain. This CDR3 spans 14 amino acids. Trimming stripped 0 bases from V and 5 bases from J, with 9 bases between. In germline, CDR1 is SGHRS, CDR2 YFSETQ. The CDR3 sequence: CASSLGARDQPQHF. CDR3 bases: TGCGCCAGCAGCTTGGGGGCTAGGGATCAGCCCCAGCATTTT.

The V gene is TRBV5-1, the J gene TRBJ1-4; maybe TRBD1 (5 bases). CDR3 length: 13 residues. The V gene's germline CDR1 is SGHRS and CDR2 YFSETQ. V was clipped by 4 bases and J by 10 bases, with 14 bases between them. This chain's CDR3 is CASSPGTRGKLFF. In nucleotides, the CDR3 is TGCGCCAGCAGCCCTGGGACCCGTGGAAAACTGTTTTTT.

The chain couples TRBV7-9 to TRBJ2-2; 7 nucleotides agree with TRBD1. The J segment lost 4 bases and the V segment lost 4 bases, leaving 9 bases of the junction unmatched. The CDR3 covers 16 residues. Germline V gives CDR1 SEHNR, CDR2 FQNEAQ (reference sequence). The CDR3 DNA follows: TGTGCCAGCAGCTGTCGACAGGGTAATTGCACCGGGGAGCTGTTTTTT. It translates to CASSCRQGNCTGELFF.

The chain links TRBV27 to TRBJ2-5, with 8 bases that match TRBD2. Germline V gene sequence: CDR1 MNHEY, CDR2 SMNVEV (reference sequence). J gave up 1 base and V 0 bases, and 1 base lay outside the gene matches. The CDR3 is 15 residues long. The CDR3 reads CASSLSSGVQETQYF. The CDR3 DNA reads TGTGCCAGCAGTTTATCTAGCGGGGTCCAAGAGACCCAGTACTTC.

The V and J genes are TRBV20-1 and TRBJ1-2, with 8 bases that match TRBD1. The CDR3 length is 13 residues. Germline assignment: CDR1 DFQATT and CDR2 SNEGSKA (reference sequence). CDR3 in amino acids: CNRAATGDYGYTF. CDR3 coding DNA: TGCAATAGAGCTGCGACAGGGGATTATGGCTACACCTTC.

This clonotype appeared a few times. The rearrangement links TRBV7-2 to TRBJ2-5; D is perhaps TRBD1 or TRBD2 (6 bases each). The CDR3 consists of 16 residues. V lost 4 bases and J 2 bases, leaving 17 bases between the germline ends. Germline V gene data show CDR1 as SGHTA and CDR2 as FQGNSA. The CDR3 reads CASSSRGGLRQETQYF. In DNA, the CDR3 is TGTGCCAGCAGCTCCCGAGGGGGGTTAAGGCAAGAGACCCAGTACTTC.

This clonotype was detected only a few times. J is TRBJ2-1 and V is TRBV6-2 or TRBV6-3, with 8 positions matching TRBD2. This CDR3 region has 16 residues. The junction had 13 bases not matched to a gene; V was cut back by 6 bases and J by 6 bases. Germline V gene lookup returns CDR1 MNHEY and CDR2 SVGEGT. CDR3 nucleotide sequence: TGTGCCAGCAGGCCTACCGGGACTAGTATTAGCAATGAGCAGTTCTTC. Its protein product is CASRPTGTSISNEQFF.

CDR3 DNA sequence: TGTGCCAGCAGCTTAACCTCCACTAGCGGGGGGGCCATAGAGACCCAGTACTTC. It is translated as CASSLTSTSGGAIETQYF. The chain links TRBV7-2 to TRBJ2-5; 13 nucleotides agree with TRBD2. The CDR3 covers 18 residues. Germline lookup yields CDR1 SGHTA and CDR2 FQGNSA. The V segment lost 2 bases and the J segment 4 bases; nucleotides outside the gene matches: 10.

The genes are TRBV6-1 and TRBJ2-1, with no clear D. The CDR3 covers 13 residues. The ends were cut back, 9 bases at V and 0 bases at J, with 9 bases in the middle. Germline CDR1 MNHNS, CDR2 SASEGT. The CDR3 is CASWTDSYNEQFF. The CDR3 region has the DNA TGTGCCAGTTGGACGGACTCCTACAATGAGCAGTTCTTC.

The chain joins TRBV7-8 to TRBJ2-7; 11 bases are a match to TRBD2. With V trimmed by 2 bases and J by 6 bases, 6 bases remained unmatched. Germline V lookup: CDR1 SGHVS, CDR2 FQNEAQ. The CDR3 consists of 15 residues. CDR3 in DNA: TGTGCCAGCAGCTTAATGACTAGCGGGGTTCTCGAGCAGTACTTC. It is translated as CASSLMTSGVLEQYF.

The chain couples TRBV11-2 to TRBJ2-3, with 15 bases identical to TRBD2. This CDR3 contains 13 residues. Trimming took 5 bases from V and 11 from J; bases not matched to a gene: 2. From germline, CDR1 is SGHAT and CDR2 FQNNGV. This chain's CDR3 is CASSPGLAGGQYF. CDR3 bases: TGTGCCAGCAGCCCGGGACTAGCGGGGGGGCAGTATTTT.

The chain couples TRBV10-3 to TRBJ2-3, with no clear D. Trimming pared 6 bases from V and 2 bases from J, leaving 9 bases between. CDR3 length: 13 amino acids. CDR1 is ENHRY and CDR2 is SYGVKD in the germline V gene. CDR3 region: CAISQRVTDTQYF. The CDR3 nucleotides are TGTGCCATCAGCCAACGTGTCACAGATACGCAGTATTTT.

J is TRBJ2-1 and V is TRBV29-1; TRBD1 might be the D (6 bases). Trimming left V 4 bases short and J 8 bases short, with 12 bases between. The CDR3 length is 12 residues. From germline, CDR1 is SQVTM and CDR2 ANQGSEA. The CDR3 protein is CSVVWGQDEQFF. The CDR3 DNA reads as TGCAGCGTTGTCTGGGGGCAGGATGAGCAGTTCTTC.

The chain uses TRBV6-1 and TRBJ1-1; D not certain. Trimming took 6 bases from V and 2 from J, leaving 13 bases between them. CDR3 size: 14 residues. Germline CDR1 reads MNHNS; CDR2 reads SASEGT. The CDR3 nucleotides are TGTGCCAGCAGCCGAAGGAGGTTCAACACTGAAGCTTTCTTT. Protein: CASSRRRFNTEAFF.

Concerning this clonotype: The junction departs from germline at one end; a sequencing error may be responsible. The chain joins TRBV3-1 to TRBJ2-4; D is perhaps TRBD1 (5 bases). This CDR3 spans 11 amino acids. Per the germline V gene, CDR1 is LGHDT and CDR2 is YNNKEL (reference sequence). The CDR3 region is CASNQGDIQYF. The CDR3 DNA reads TGTGCCAGCAACCAAGGGGACATTCAGTACTTC.

This chain connects TRBV11-2 to TRBJ2-7; tentative D call: TRBD1 (5 bases). The CDR3 spans 14 residues. Germline assignment: CDR1 SGHAT and CDR2 FQNNGV. The germline V and J ends were trimmed by 0 bases and 3 bases, with 9 bases remaining between them. The CDR3, as DNA: TGTGCCAGCAGCTTAGAGGGGCCGGGCTACGAGCAGTACTTC. It specifies CASSLEGPGYEQYF.

The chain combines TRBV15 with TRBJ1-1; D might be TRBD1 (5 bases). V lost 0 bases to trimming and J lost 0 bases, with 14 bases between them. Germline V gene lookup returns CDR1 LNHNV and CDR2 YYDKDF (reference sequence). This CDR3 has 17 amino acids. The CDR3 protein is CATSRDRFGGLNTEAFF. Written as DNA, the CDR3 is TGTGCCACCAGCAGAGATCGATTTGGGGGTTTGAACACTGAAGCTTTCTTT.

This clonotype occurred many times. The CDR3 nucleotides read TGTGCCATCAGTGAGAGGGACGGACCCTACAATGAGCAGTTCTTC. Its protein is CAISERDGPYNEQFF. The chain recombines TRBV10-3 with TRBJ2-1, with D perhaps assigned TRBD1 or TRBD2 (5 bases each). This CDR3 contains 15 residues. The ends were cut back, 2 bases at V and 2 bases at J, with 10 bases in the middle. Germline CDR1 ENHRY, CDR2 SYGVKD.